A selection of T cell receptor beta chains follows, all from one sample in a study of control samples from healthy donors and cancer patients. Measured with immunoSEQ multiplex PCR; TCRdb has only the in-frame clones, and not every one. The sample includes over 100,000 clones, approximately 89% of them seen just once. Input material: blood. Receptors originate from a man aged 35 to 55 in good health. CDR3s include the opening cysteine and the closing phenylalanine or tryptophan.

v_call	j_call	cdr3_aa
TRBV7-9	TRBJ1-6	CASSTQGDNSPLHF
TRBV4-2	TRBJ1-4	CASSQDRGSEKLFF
TRBV18	TRBJ2-7	CASSPVDRAYEQYF
TRBV9	TRBJ2-3	CASSVEGAGGKDTQYF
TRBV11-3	TRBJ1-1	CASNQPGQPNTEAFF
TRBV7-6	TRBJ2-3	CASSLAAGGPGDTQYF
TRBV30	TRBJ2-5	CAWKHRGGETQYF
TRBV7-2	TRBJ1-1	CASSVHGNTEAFF
TRBV30	TRBJ2-7	CAWTDSSNEQYF
TRBV12-3/TRBV12-4	TRBJ1-1	CASSQGGRTEAFF
TRBV5-1	TRBJ2-3	CASSWTPLAGGQSTQYF
TRBV5-6	TRBJ1-2	CASSWGTGGEQGYGYTF
TRBV12-3/TRBV12-4	TRBJ1-1	CASKGQGMPEAFF
TRBV2	TRBJ2-5	CASSMAVQETQYF
TRBV24-1	TRBJ2-2	CATSESTSLNANTGELFF
TRBV30	TRBJ1-1	CALRRDVEAFF
TRBV29-1	TRBJ2-7	CSVRQGNYEQYF
TRBV6-2/TRBV6-3	TRBJ1-5	CASSGLGNQPQHF
TRBV6-5	TRBJ1-6	CASRGQGGDNSPLHF
TRBV6-4	TRBJ2-1	CASSDGDRAYNEQFF
TRBV9	TRBJ2-3	CASSVVSGAADTQYF
TRBV19	TRBJ1-5	CASSMGDTNQPQHF
TRBV2	TRBJ2-5	CASRSTGEETQYF
TRBV29-1	TRBJ1-2	CSAEMNYGYTF
TRBV4-3	TRBJ1-2	CASSHGQGNYGYTF
TRBV6-6	TRBJ2-1	CASSRPATGFEQFF
TRBV3-1/TRBV3-2	TRBJ1-1	CASSQSLGGRAFF
TRBV2	TRBJ1-6	CASSPGTANSPLHF
TRBV12-3/TRBV12-4	TRBJ1-1	CASSLGTAFGAFF
TRBV7-9	TRBJ1-1	CASSLDGREAFF